These T cell receptor beta chains were read from a single sample in a study of cytomegalovirus exposure and HLA in healthy donors. Repertoires were generated with immunoSEQ multiplex PCR, while TCRdb's copy carries only in-frame clones and drops some. The sample lists some 150,000 clones, about four fifths seen once, with roughly 2% in the top ten. Sequenced: PBMCs. Source of these receptors: a man in his thirties or forties in good health and CMV-seronegative. Both conserved end residues are part of each CDR3. D genes are given only for firm matches. A clone size is listed for some rows: how often the clone was seen (once, few, many), or a class if it is expanded.

j_call | v_call | clone_size | d_call | cdr3_nt | cdr3_aa
TRBJ2-5 | TRBV2 | NA | TRBD2 | TGTGCCAGCAAAAACCGCGGGGGGCAAGAGACCCAGTACTTC | CASKNRGGQETQYF
TRBJ1-2 | TRBV7-8 | NA | NA | TGTGCCAGCAGCCCTGGTACTAGGGGCTACACCTTC | CASSPGTRGYTF
TRBJ1-2 | TRBV28 | NA | TRBD1 | TGTGCCAGCAGTTTCGAGGGCTTAACAGGGGCTAGCCTACCTAACTATGGCTACACCTTC | CASSFEGLTGASLPNYGYTF
TRBJ2-3 | TRBV10-2 | NA | NA | TGCGCCAGCAGTGAGTCGGACTATACTAGCACAGATACGCAGTATTTT | CASSESDYTSTDTQYF
TRBJ1-1 | TRBV6-1 | few | NA | TGTGCCAGCAGTGAAATGAAGGGGATGAACACTGAAGCTTTCTTT | CASSEMKGMNTEAFF
TRBJ2-5 | TRBV7-8 | NA | NA | TGTGCCAGCAGCCGCCGGGAGTCGAGGGAGACCCAGTACTTC | CASSRRESRETQYF
TRBJ1-6 | TRBV7-2 | NA | NA | TGTGCCAGCAGCCCGGCGGGTTTATCGTATAATTCACCCCTCCACTTT | CASSPAGLSYNSPLHF
TRBJ1-5 | TRBV5-1 | NA | NA | TGCGCCAGCAGCTTGGGAATATCGGGTAGCAATCAGCCCCAGCATTTT | CASSLGISGSNQPQHF
TRBJ2-7 | TRBV28 | NA | NA | TGTGCCAGCAGTTTCCTGGGCCGGCCATACGAGCAGTACTTC | CASSFLGRPYEQYF
TRBJ2-1 | TRBV5-4 | NA | TRBD2 | TGTGCCAGCAGCTTGGCGGGAGGGCGTAACAATGAGCAGTTCTTC | CASSLAGGRNNEQFF
TRBJ2-4 | TRBV29-1 | NA | TRBD2 | TGCAGCGTTAGAATCTACCGACAGGCGGGGGGTAAAAACATTCAGTACTTC | CSVRIYRQAGGKNIQYF
TRBJ1-1 | TRBV6-6 | few | TRBD1 | TGTGCCATCAAGACAGGGGGCCTTATCATGAACACTGAAGCTTTCTTT | CAIKTGGLIMNTEAFF
TRBJ1-5 | TRBV6-4 | NA | NA | TGTGCCAGCAGTGACTCAGGGGCGACGGGGCCCCAGCATTTT | CASSDSGATGPQHF
TRBJ2-7 | TRBV6-5 | NA | TRBD1 | TGTGCGGTTCGGGACAGGTCCTACGAGCAGTACTTC | CAVRDRSYEQYF
TRBJ2-2 | TRBV10-1 | many | NA | TGCGCCAGCAGTGAAGGTCGGGACACCGGGGAGCTGTTTTTT | CASSEGRDTGELFF
TRBJ1-1 | TRBV7-8 | once | NA | TGTGCCAGCAGCTTAGGTCACAGGGAGAACACTGAAGCTTTCTTT | CASSLGHRENTEAFF
TRBJ1-2 | TRBV19 | NA | TRBD1 | TGTGCCAGTAGTGCGGACAGGGGGCTTGGCTACACCTTC | CASSADRGLGYTF
TRBJ2-7 | TRBV6-1 | NA | NA | TGTGCCAGCAGTGAAGCGAGTCATTACGAGCAGTACTTC | CASSEASHYEQYF
TRBJ1-4 | TRBV6-5 | NA | NA | TGTGCCAGCTCCCCTACGATCACTAATGAAAAACTGTTTTTT | CASSPTITNEKLFF
TRBJ1-2 | TRBV4-1 | NA | TRBD1 | TGCGCCAGCAGCCAGATTGGGACAGGTTATGGCTACACCTTC | CASSQIGTGYGYTF
TRBJ1-5 | TRBV6-1 | NA | TRBD1 | TGTGCCAGCAGAGGACAGGGGAATCAGCCCCAGCATTTT | CASRGQGNQPQHF
TRBJ2-7 | TRBV6-1 | few | NA | TGTGCCAGCAGTGCCCTCTGGGACGGGAGCTCCTACGAGCAGTACTTC | CASSALWDGSSYEQYF
TRBJ2-3 | TRBV11-2 | NA | TRBD2 | TGTGCCAGCAGCTTGCTCCAAGGCGGGGGGGCCACAAGGACGCAGTATTTT | CASSLLQGGGATRTQYF